This T cell receptor (beta chain) was captured in a study of CD8 T cells in ankylosing spondylitis. Regarding the study as a whole: Clones linked with disease were CD8+ and fairly uncommon in the peripheral blood. Blood of patients with ankylosing spondylitis appeared to be characterized by a TCR beta motif of roughly eight highly homologous variants.

Of note for this clonotype: Its antigen is unknown.

By quantitative 5'-RACE with molecular barcodes, the TCR beta libraries were made. MiXCR, run by TCRdb on the 5' RACE reads, gives a single entry per CDR3 protein. Among some 800,000 distinct CDR3 sequences listed, roughly 12% were seen once. Germline-derived CDR1 and CDR2 are SGHRS and YFSETQ. Trimming removed 1 base at V and 7 bases at J, with 15 bases between. This CDR3 contains 15 residues. Sequencing used blood, either unsorted or a sorted T cell fraction (not recorded which). V usage is TRBV5-1 and J usage is TRBJ2-1; tentative D call: TRBD2 (5 bases). This clonotype originated in a male donor with ankylosing spondylitis. The CDR3 region is CASSLRSARGNEQFF. CDR3 DNA: TGCGCCAGCAGCTTGAGGAGCGCGAGAGGGAATGAGCAGTTCTTC.